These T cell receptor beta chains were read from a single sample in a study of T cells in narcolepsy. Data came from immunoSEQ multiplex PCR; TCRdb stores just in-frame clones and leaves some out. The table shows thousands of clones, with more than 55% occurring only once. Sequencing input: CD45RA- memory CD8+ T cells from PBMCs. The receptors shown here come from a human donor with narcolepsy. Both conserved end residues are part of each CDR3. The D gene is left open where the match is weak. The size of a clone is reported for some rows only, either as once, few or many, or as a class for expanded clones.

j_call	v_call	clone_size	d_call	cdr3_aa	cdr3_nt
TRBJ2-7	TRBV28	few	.	CASSAGAAYEQYF	TGTGCCAGCAGTGCCGGGGCAGCCTACGAGCAGTACTTC
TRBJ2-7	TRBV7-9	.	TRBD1	CASSSQPGQGGLEQYF	TGTGCCAGCAGCTCTCAACCGGGACAGGGGGGCCTGGAGCAGTACTTC
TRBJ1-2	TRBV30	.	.	CAWSVASNYGYTF	TGTGCCTGGAGTGTTGCCAGCAACTATGGCTACACCTTC
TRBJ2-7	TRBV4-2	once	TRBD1	CASSQDRGTGVVEQYF	TGTGCCAGCAGCCAAGATAGGGGGACAGGGGTGGTCGAGCAGTACTTC
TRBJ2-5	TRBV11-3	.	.	CASSLWGQETQYF	TGTGCCAGCAGCTTATGGGGCCAGGAGACCCAGTACTTC
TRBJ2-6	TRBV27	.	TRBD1	CASSPGTGGSGANVLTF	TGTGCCAGCAGTCCCGGGACAGGGGGCTCTGGGGCCAACGTCCTGACTTTC
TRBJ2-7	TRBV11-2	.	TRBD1	CASSQDRSSYEQYF	TGCGCCAGCAGCCAGGACAGGTCATCCTACGAGCAGTACTTC
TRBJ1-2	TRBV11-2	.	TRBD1	CASSLGGRGLGYTF	TGTGCCAGCAGCTTAGGCGGCAGGGGGCTTGGCTACACCTTC
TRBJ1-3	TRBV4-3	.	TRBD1	CASSQTGGGKSGNTIYF	TGCGCCAGCAGCCAAACAGGGGGCGGGAAATCTGGAAACACCATATACTTT
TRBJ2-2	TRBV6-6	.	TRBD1	CASSEMTGDATGELFF	TGTGCCAGCAGCGAAATGACAGGGGATGCCACCGGGGAGCTGTTTTTT
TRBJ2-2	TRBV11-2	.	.	CASILLERSNTGELFF	TGTGCCAGCATCCTCCTCGAGCGGTCGAACACCGGGGAGCTGTTTTTT
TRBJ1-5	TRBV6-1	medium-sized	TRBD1	CASSEQVTGNQPQHF	TGTGCCAGCAGTGAACAGGTGACAGGGAATCAGCCCCAGCATTTT
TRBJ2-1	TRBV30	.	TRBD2	CAWSGGEGEQFF	TGTGCCTGGAGCGGCGGGGAGGGTGAGCAGTTCTTC
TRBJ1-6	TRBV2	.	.	CASSGTGEPNSPLHF	TGTGCCAGCAGTGGAACCGGGGAGCCTAATTCACCCCTCCACTTT
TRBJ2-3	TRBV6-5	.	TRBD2	CASSYPGGLADTQYF	TGTGCCAGCAGTTACCCGGGCGGACTAGCGGATACGCAGTATTTT
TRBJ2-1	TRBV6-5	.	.	CASSPDSYNEQFF	TGTGCCAGCAGTCCCGACAGCTACAATGAGCAGTTCTTC
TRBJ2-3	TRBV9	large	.	CASSPTGLPTDTQYF	TGTGCCAGCAGCCCCACGGGGCTTCCCACAGATACGCAGTATTTT
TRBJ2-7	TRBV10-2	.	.	CASSPGTDYEQYF	TGCGCCAGCAGTCCTGGGACCGACTACGAGCAGTACTTC
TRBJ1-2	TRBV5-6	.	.	CASSLEPSHGGYTF	TGTGCCAGCAGCTTGGAACCCAGCCATGGAGGCTACACCTTC
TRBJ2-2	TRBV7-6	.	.	CASSLPGGVELFF	TGTGCCAGCAGCTTACCTGGCGGAGTGGAGCTGTTTTTT
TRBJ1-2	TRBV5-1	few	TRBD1	CASRGQDYGYTF	TGCGCCAGCAGAGGACAGGACTATGGCTACACCTTC
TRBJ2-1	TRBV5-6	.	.	CASSLVAGADNNEQFF	TGTGCCAGCAGCTTGGTCGCGGGGGCCGACAACAATGAGCAGTTCTTC
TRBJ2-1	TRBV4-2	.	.	CASSPWGGAAYNEQFF	TGTGCCAGCAGCCCCTGGGGGGGGGCCGCCTACAATGAGCAGTTCTTC
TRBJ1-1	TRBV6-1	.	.	CASSEAVQSEAFF	TGTGCCAGCAGTGAAGCCGTACAGTCCGAAGCTTTCTTT
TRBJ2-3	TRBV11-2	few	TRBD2	CASRWTSGGALDTQYF	TGTGCCAGCAGATGGACTAGCGGGGGGGCCTTAGATACGCAGTATTTT
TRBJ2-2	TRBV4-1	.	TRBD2	CASSHPGRDTGELFF	TGCGCCAGCAGCCACCCAGGGAGGGACACCGGGGAGCTGTTTTTT
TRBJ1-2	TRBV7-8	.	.	CASSSISPPELRYTF	TGTGCCAGCAGCTCAATATCCCCCCCAGAACTGCGCTACACCTTC
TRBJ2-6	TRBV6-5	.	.	CATSSSGANVLTF	TGTGCCACAAGTTCTTCTGGGGCCAACGTCCTGACTTTC
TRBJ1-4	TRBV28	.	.	CASSLNTGPLNEKLFF	TGTGCCAGCAGTCTAAACACAGGGCCGCTTAATGAAAAACTGTTTTTT